This paragraph reports one T cell receptor beta chain. Its specificity is not known. The data originate from a study of tumor-infiltrating lymphocytes in primary liver carcinoma. Findings and limits, study-wide: Merely about 8-24% of top clones occurred in all five tumor regions.

Reverse transcription of 500 to 650 ng total RNA with a constant-region primer produced TCR beta cDNA. Generation of the TCR beta libraries relied on three nested multiplex PCR rounds using slightly modified ARM-PCR. Use of TRBV1-TRBV30 forward primers with a C-beta reverse primer characterized the first two PCR rounds, which lasted around 10 cycles each. TCRdb re-called the multiplex PCR reads through MiXCR, storing one row per CDR3 protein. The sample has roughly 32,000 distinct CDR3 sequences, about 79% seen once. Germline V gene data show CDR1 as MNHNY and CDR2 as SVGAGI (reference sequence). V dropped 6 bases and J dropped 5 bases, with 12 bases sitting between them. The CDR3 loop spans 13 amino acids. Co-extraction of both nucleic acids (RNA and DNA) used about 19-33 mg of unsorted bulk tissue. Patients' primary liver carcinoma was surgically resected. Each tumor specimen held more than 90% viable tumor cells.

The rearrangement uses TRBV6-6 and TRBJ2-3; D unresolved. Sequencing was done on a sample of liver tumor tissue from sampling region 5. Subset noted: tumor region T5, tumor centre. The source of this sequence is a man in his forties with primary liver carcinoma and hepatitis B virus infection. CDR3 DNA sequence: TGTGCCAGCAGCGCAGATTTCAGAGATACGCAGTATTTT. Translating it yields CASSADFRDTQYF.